These 9 T cell receptor beta chains share one sample of origin, sequenced in a study of radiotherapy plus CTLA-4 blockade in lung cancer. The table came from immunoSEQ multiplex PCR; TCRdb's copy has only in-frame clones and leaves some out. Of 89,000 or so clones in the sample, roughly four fifths were seen once. This specimen was peripheral blood, taken from a patient treated with radiotherapy plus ipilimumab. The receptors were gathered from a human donor with non-small cell lung cancer who had a partial response to radiotherapy plus ipilimumab.

This chain links TRBV9 with TRBJ1-1; D perhaps matches TRBD1 (6 bases). Germline-derived CDR1 and CDR2 are SGDLS and YYNGEE. The CDR3 extends over 16 amino acids. V lost 2 bases and J 0 bases, leaving 14 bases between the germline ends. The CDR3, as DNA: TGTGCCAGCAGCGTCCCACCCAGGGGTCTGAACACTGAAGCTTTCTTT. This encodes CASSVPPRGLNTEAFF.

This clone was counted once. The chain carries TRBV7-3 and TRBJ2-1; 7 positions agree with TRBD2. J lost 10 bases, V lost 4 bases, and 7 bases had no gene match. This CDR3 has 13 amino acids. Germline V gives CDR1 SGHTA, CDR2 FQGTGA. The CDR3 loop reads CASSSRDGGEQFF. The CDR3 DNA reads as TGTGCCAGCAGCTCACGGGACGGGGGGGAGCAGTTCTTC.

This sequence joins TRBV14 and TRBJ2-1; 7 bases align to TRBD1. The CDR3 is 15 amino acids. In germline, CDR1 is SGHDN, CDR2 FVKESK. Trimming took 4 bases from V and 1 from J; bases not matched to a gene: 4. The CDR3 region is CASSRGQISYNEQFF. DNA for the CDR3: TGTGCCAGCAGCCGGGGACAGATTTCCTACAATGAGCAGTTCTTC.

This chain connects TRBV7-8 to TRBJ2-1, with 10 bases that match TRBD2. The length of the CDR3 is 14 residues. Germline V gene lookup returns CDR1 SGHVS and CDR2 FQNEAQ. V lost 5 bases to trimming and J lost 8 bases; unmatched junction nucleotides: 6. CDR3 sequence (DNA): TGTGCCAGCAGCCAATCAAGCGGGAGGGATGAGCAGTTCTTC. Protein: CASSQSSGRDEQFF.

The chain combines TRBV28 with TRBJ1-2, with D tentatively TRBD1 (5 bases). CDR1 MDHEN and CDR2 SYDVKM come from the germline V gene. The CDR3 has 14 residues. Trimming removed 4 bases at V and 5 bases at J, with 14 bases between. CDR3 residues: CASSYSLKGYGYTF. As DNA, the CDR3 is TGTGCCAGCAGTTATAGTCTAAAGGGGTATGGCTACACCTTC.

V is TRBV4-1 and J is TRBJ1-2, with 7 bases that match TRBD1. Looked up from germline, CDR1 is MGHRA and CDR2 is YSYEKL. The junction had 9 bases not matched to a gene; V was cut back by 3 bases and J by 5 bases. The CDR3 runs 15 residues. The CDR3 bases are TGCGCCAGCAGCCACACAGTGGGACAGAATTATGGCTACACCTTC. Protein product: CASSHTVGQNYGYTF.

As DNA, the CDR3 is TGTGCCAGCAGTGAAGGTTGGCAGGGGGGACTAGAGACCCAGTACTTC. This gives the protein CASSEGWQGGLETQYF. The rearrangement links TRBV6-1 to TRBJ2-5; TRBD1 might be the D (7 bases). V lost 1 base to trimming and J lost 4 bases, with 16 bases between them. In germline, CDR1 is MNHNS, CDR2 SASEGT. The CDR3 is 16 amino acids.

This chain links TRBV7-9 with TRBJ2-3; 7 bases align to TRBD1. The trim removed 1 base at V and 7 bases at J, leaving 2 bases unmatched. The V gene's germline CDR1 is SEHNR and CDR2 FQNEAQ (reference sequence). The CDR3 is 13 residues long. Here the CDR3 reads CASSLGRGNTQYF. The CDR3 coding sequence is TGTGCCAGCAGCTTAGGCAGGGGGAATACGCAGTATTTT.

The chain is built from TRBV11-2 and TRBJ1-1; the match to TRBD1 covers 7 bases. The CDR3 has 15 amino acids. Germline V gene data show CDR1 as SGHAT and CDR2 as FQNNGV. V lost 5 bases to trimming and J lost 1 base; unmatched junction nucleotides: 7. In DNA form, the CDR3 reads TGTGCCAGCAGCCTGGGACAGATTAAGAACACTGAAGCTTTCTTT. It codes for CASSLGQIKNTEAFF. The variable domain in full, with the rest retrieved from reference TRBV11-2 and TRBJ1-1, is EAGVAQSPRYKIIEKRQSVAFWCNPISGHATLYWYQQILGQGPKLLIQFQNNGVVDDSQLPKDRFSAERLKGVDSTLKIQPAKLEDSAVYLCASSLGQIKNTEAFFGQGTRLTVV.